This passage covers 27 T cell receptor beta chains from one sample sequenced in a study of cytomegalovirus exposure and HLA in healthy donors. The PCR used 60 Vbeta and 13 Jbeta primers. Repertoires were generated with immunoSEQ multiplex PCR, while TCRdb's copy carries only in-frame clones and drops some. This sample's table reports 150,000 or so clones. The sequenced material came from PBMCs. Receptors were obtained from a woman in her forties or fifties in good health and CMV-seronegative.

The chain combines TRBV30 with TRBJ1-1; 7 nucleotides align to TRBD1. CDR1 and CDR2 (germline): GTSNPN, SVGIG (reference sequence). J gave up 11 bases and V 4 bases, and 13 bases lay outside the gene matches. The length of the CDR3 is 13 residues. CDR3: CAWKAQGMGAAFF. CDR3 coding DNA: TGTGCCTGGAAAGCACAGGGGATGGGTGCGGCTTTCTTT.

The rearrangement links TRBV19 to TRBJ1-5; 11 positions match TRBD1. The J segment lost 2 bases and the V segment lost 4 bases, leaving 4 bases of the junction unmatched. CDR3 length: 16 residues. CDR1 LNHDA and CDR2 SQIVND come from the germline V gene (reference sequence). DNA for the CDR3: TGTGCCAGTAGTAAGGGACAGGGGGATGGCAATCAGCCCCAGCATTTT. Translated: CASSKGQGDGNQPQHF.

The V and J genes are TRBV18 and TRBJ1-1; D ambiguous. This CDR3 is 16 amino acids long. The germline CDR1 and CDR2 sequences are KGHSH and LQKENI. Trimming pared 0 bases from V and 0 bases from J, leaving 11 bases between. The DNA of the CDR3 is TGTGCCAGCTCACCACCAAACAGCCTGATGAACACTGAAGCTTTCTTT. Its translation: CASSPPNSLMNTEAFF.

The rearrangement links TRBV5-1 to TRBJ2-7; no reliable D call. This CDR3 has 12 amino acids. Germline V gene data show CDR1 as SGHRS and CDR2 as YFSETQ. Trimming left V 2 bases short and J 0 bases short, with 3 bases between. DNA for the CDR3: TGCGCCAGCAGCTTTAGCTCCTACGAGCAGTACTTC. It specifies CASSFSSYEQYF.

CDR3 loop: CASSQAGANTEAFF. CDR3 DNA: TGTGCCAGCAGCCAAGCAGGGGCCAACACTGAAGCTTTCTTT. This rearrangement joins TRBV4-2 to TRBJ1-1, with D tentatively TRBD1 (6 bases). The CDR3 contains 14 residues. Germline assignment: CDR1 LGHNA and CDR2 YNFKEQ. Trimming stripped 1 base from V and 2 bases from J, with 8 bases between.

The CDR3 DNA follows: TGTGCCAGCAGGGGGGACTCCTCTGGAAACACCATATATTTT. It codes for CASRGDSSGNTIYF. The chain has TRBV2 and TRBJ1-3; perhaps TRBD1 as D (5 bases). V shed 6 bases and J shed 0 bases, with 9 bases lying between them. This CDR3 is built from 14 residues. Per germline, CDR1 SNHLY and CDR2 FYNNEI.

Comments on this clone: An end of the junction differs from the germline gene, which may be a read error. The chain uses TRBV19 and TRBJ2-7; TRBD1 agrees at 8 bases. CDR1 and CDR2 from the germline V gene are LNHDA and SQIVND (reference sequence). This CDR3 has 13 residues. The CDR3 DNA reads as TGTGCCAGTAGTGGGACAGGCTCCAACGAGCAGTACTTC. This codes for CASSGTGSNEQYF. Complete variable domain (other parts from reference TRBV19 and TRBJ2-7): DGGITQSPKYLFRKEGQNVTLSCEQNLNHDAMYWYRQDPGQGLRLIYYSQIVNDFQKGDIAEGYSVSREKKESFPLTVTSAQKNPTAFYLCASSGTGSNEQYFGPGTRLTVT.

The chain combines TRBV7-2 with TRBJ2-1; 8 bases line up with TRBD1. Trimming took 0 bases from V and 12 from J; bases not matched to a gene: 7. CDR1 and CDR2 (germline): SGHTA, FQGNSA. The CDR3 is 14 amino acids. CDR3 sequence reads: CASSLASGGSGQFF. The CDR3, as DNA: TGTGCCAGCAGCTTAGCGTCAGGGGGCAGCGGGCAGTTCTTC. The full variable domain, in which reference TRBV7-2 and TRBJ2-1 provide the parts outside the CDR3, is GAGVSQSPSNKVTEKGKDVELRCDPISGHTALYWYRQSLGQGLEFLIYFQGNSAPDKSGLPSDRFSAERTGGSVSTLTIQRTQQEDSAVYLCASSLASGGSGQFFGPGTRLTVL.

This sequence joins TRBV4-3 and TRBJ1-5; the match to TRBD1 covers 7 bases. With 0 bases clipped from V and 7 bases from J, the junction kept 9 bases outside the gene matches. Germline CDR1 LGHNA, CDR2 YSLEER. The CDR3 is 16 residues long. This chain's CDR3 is CASSQDISAGGQPQHF. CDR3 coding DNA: TGCGCCAGCAGCCAAGATATATCGGCAGGGGGGCAGCCCCAGCATTTT.

The CDR3 nucleotides are TGTGCCTGGAGAGTGCAGGGCAACCCCGACTATGGCTACACCTTC. It translates to CAWRVQGNPDYGYTF. This chain uses TRBV30 with TRBJ1-2; TRBD1 is a possible D gene (5 bases). The V end was cut by 3 bases, the J end by 3 bases, with 17 bases between. Germline CDR1 is GTSNPN and CDR2 is SVGIG (reference sequence). The length of the CDR3 is 15 residues.

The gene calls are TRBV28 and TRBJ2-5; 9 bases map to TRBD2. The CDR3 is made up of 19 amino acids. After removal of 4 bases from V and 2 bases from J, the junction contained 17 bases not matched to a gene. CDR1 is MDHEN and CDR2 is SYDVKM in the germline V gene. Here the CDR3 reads CASSSPSDRLAVKQETQYF. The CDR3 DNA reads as TGTGCCAGCAGTTCACCCTCCGATAGACTAGCGGTAAAGCAAGAGACCCAGTACTTC. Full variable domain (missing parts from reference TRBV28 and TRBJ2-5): DVKVTQSSRYLVKRTGEKVFLECVQDMDHENMFWYRQDPGLGLRLIYFSYDVKMKEKGDIPEGYSVSREKKERFSLILESASTNQTSMYLCASSSPSDRLAVKQETQYFGPGTRLLVL.

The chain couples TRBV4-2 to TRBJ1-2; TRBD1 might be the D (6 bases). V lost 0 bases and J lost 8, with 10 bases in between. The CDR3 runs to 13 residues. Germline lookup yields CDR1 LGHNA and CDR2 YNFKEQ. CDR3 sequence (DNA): TGTGCCAGCAGCCAAGAGGCGGGGGCAGGCTACACCTTC. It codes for CASSQEAGAGYTF.

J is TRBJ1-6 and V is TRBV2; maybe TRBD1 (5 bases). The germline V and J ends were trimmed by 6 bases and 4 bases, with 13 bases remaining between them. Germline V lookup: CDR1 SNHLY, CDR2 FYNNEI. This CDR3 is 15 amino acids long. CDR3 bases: TGTGCCAGCAGCGAGACAGACTCATATAATTCACCCCTCCACTTT. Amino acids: CASSETDSYNSPLHF.

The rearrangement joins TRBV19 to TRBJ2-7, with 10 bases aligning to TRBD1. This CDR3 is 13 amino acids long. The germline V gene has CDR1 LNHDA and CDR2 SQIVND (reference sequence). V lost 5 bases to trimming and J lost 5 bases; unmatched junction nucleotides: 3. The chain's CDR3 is CASSGTGVDEQYF. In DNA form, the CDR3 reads TGTGCCAGTAGTGGGACAGGGGTCGACGAGCAGTACTTC.

CDR3 region: CASSVQGGGNNEQFF. CDR3 DNA sequence: TGTGCCAGCAGCGTACAGGGAGGTGGGAACAATGAGCAGTTCTTC. This chain joins TRBV9 and TRBJ2-1, with a weak D call TRBD2 (6 bases). This CDR3 spans 15 amino acids. V dropped 1 base and J dropped 5 bases, with 13 bases sitting between them. Germline values: CDR1 SGDLS, CDR2 YYNGEE.

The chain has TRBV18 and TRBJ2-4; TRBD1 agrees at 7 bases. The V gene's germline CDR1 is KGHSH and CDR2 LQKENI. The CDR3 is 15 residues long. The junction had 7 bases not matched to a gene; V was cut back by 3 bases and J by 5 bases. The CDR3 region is CASSPNRQGENIQYF. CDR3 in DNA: TGTGCCAGCTCACCCAACAGACAGGGTGAAAACATTCAGTACTTC.

The CDR3 region is CASSLARPGDGYTF. The CDR3 bases are TGCGCCAGCAGCTTGGCCAGGCCAGGGGATGGCTACACCTTC. This chain connects TRBV5-1 to TRBJ1-2, with a possible D match to TRBD1 (6 bases). CDR3 length equals 14 residues. In germline, CDR1 is SGHRS, CDR2 YFSETQ. Trimming took 0 bases from V and 6 from J, leaving 12 bases between them.

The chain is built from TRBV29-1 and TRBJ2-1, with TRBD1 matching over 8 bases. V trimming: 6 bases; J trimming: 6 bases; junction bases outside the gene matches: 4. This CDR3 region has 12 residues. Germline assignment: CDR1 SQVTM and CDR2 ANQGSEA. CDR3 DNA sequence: TGCAGCGTAGGACAGGGTGGCAATGAGCAGTTCTTC. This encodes CSVGQGGNEQFF.

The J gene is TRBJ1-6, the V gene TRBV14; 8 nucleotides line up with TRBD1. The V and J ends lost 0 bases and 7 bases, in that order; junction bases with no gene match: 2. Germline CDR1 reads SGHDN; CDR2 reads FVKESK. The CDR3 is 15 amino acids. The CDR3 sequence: CASSQEQGANSPLHF. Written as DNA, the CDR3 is TGTGCCAGCAGCCAAGAGCAGGGGGCAAATTCACCCCTCCACTTT.

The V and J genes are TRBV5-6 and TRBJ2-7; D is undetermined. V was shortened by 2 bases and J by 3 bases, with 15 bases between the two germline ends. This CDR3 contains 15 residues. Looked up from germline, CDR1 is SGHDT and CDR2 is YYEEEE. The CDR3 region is CASSFPGPRHYEQYF. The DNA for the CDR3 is TGTGCCAGCAGCTTTCCCGGTCCGCGCCACTACGAGCAGTACTTC.

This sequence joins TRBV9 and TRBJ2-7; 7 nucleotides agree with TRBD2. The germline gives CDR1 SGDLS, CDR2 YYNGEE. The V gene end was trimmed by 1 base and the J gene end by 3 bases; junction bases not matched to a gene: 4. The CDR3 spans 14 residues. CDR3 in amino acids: CASSVSLADYEQYF. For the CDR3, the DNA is TGTGCCAGCAGCGTAAGTCTAGCGGACTACGAGCAGTACTTC.

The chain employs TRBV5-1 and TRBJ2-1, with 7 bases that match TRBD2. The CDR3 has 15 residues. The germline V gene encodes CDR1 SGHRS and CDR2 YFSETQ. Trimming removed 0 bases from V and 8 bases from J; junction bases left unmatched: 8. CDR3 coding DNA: TGCGCCAGCAGCTTGGGGGGGAGGGCCGGGGATGAGCAGTTCTTC. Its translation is CASSLGGRAGDEQFF.

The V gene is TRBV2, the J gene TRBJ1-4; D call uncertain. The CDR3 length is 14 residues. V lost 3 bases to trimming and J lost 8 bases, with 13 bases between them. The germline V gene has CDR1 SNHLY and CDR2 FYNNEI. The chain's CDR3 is CASSDIGRREKLFF. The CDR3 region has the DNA TGTGCCAGCAGTGATATAGGGAGAAGGGAAAAACTGTTTTTT.

The DNA of the CDR3 is TGTGCCAGCTCAGCCGGGACAGAGTACCAAGAGACCCAGTACTTC. This translates into CASSAGTEYQETQYF. The rearrangement links TRBV18 to TRBJ2-5; 7 bases fit TRBD1. J gave up 0 bases and V 5 bases, and 6 bases lay outside the gene matches. There are 15 residues in the CDR3. CDR1 is KGHSH, CDR2 LQKENI, per germline.

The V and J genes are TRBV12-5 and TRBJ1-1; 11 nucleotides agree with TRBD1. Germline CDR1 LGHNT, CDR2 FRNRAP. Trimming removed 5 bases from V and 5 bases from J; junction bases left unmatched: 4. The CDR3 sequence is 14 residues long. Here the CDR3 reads CASGQGQGETEAFF. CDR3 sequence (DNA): TGTGCTAGTGGTCAGGGACAGGGGGAAACTGAAGCTTTCTTT.

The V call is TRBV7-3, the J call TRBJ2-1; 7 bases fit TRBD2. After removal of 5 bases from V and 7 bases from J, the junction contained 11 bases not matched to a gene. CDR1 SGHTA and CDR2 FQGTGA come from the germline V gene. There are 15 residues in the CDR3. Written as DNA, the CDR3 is TGTGCCAGCAGCCCCGACTGGGAGGGGTCAAATGAGCAGTTCTTC. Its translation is CASSPDWEGSNEQFF.

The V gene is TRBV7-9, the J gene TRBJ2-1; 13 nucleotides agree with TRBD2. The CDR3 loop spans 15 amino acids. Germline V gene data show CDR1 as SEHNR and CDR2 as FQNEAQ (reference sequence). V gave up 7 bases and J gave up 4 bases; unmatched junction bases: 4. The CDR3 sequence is CASTKGLAGYNEQFF. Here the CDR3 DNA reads TGTGCCAGCACCAAGGGACTAGCGGGATACAATGAGCAGTTCTTC.